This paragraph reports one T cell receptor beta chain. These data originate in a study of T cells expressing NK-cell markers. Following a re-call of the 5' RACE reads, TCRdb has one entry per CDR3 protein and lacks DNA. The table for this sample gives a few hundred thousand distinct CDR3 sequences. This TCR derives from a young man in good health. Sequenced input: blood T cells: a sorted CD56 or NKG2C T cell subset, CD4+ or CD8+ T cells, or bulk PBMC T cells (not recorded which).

CDR3 amino acids: CASSYRGSNQPQHF. The V gene is TRBV6-5, the J gene TRBJ1-5; as DNA is missing, the TRBD1 call by TCRdb cannot be tested. This CDR3 comprises 14 residues. Germline-derived CDR1 and CDR2 are MNHEY and SVGAGI.